This is a list of T cell receptor beta chains from one sample in a study of T cells in Graves' hyperthyroidism and ophthalmopathy. TCRdb called the multiplex PCR reads again in MiXCR, with one record for every CDR3 protein. Of fewer than 650,000 distinct CDR3 sequences in the sample, about 45% were seen once. Sequenced material: peripheral blood or thyroid tissue (not recorded which). Receptors originate from an adult woman with Graves' disease, either hyperthyroidism or ophthalmopathy (not recorded which). CDR3s include the opening cysteine and the closing phenylalanine or tryptophan. D genes are given only for firm matches. For some rows the clone size is stated as once, few or many, or as a class when expanded; others skip it.

clone_size	d_call	v_call	cdr3_length	j_call	cdr3_nt	cdr3_aa
once	NA	TRBV11-2	15	TRBJ2-7	TGTGCCAGCAGCTTAGAGGTAGAGGGAGTCTACGAGCAGTACTTC	CASSLEVEGVYEQYF
few	TRBD1	TRBV12-3/TRBV12-4	13	TRBJ1-2	TGTGCCAGCAGGCTTCGACAGGGCTATGGCTACACCTTC	CASRLRQGYGYTF
NA	NA	TRBV12-3/TRBV12-4	15	TRBJ2-5	TGTGCCAGCAGTCCCTCGGGGACCCGCGGAGAGACCCAGTACTTC	CASSPSGTRGETQYF
few	NA	TRBV15	11	TRBJ1-5	TGTGCCACCAGCAGTGGGGAGCCCCAGCATTTT	CATSSGEPQHF
NA	TRBD1	TRBV2	16	TRBJ1-5	TGTGCCAGCAGAGACAAGACAGGGTACACGGCGGGGCCCCAGCATTTT	CASRDKTGYTAGPQHF
few	NA	TRBV5-6	17	TRBJ1-5	TGTGCCAGCAGCTCCCGTGGGGCAGGGGCCCTCAGACAGCCCCAGCATTTT	CASSSRGAGALRQPQHF
NA	TRBD1	TRBV6-5	12	TRBJ2-5	TGTGCCAGCAGTACTGGACAGGGGAGTCAGTACTTC	CASSTGQGSQYF
few	NA	TRBV20-1	13	TRBJ1-1	TGCAGTGCTCAACCGGACCTGGGGACTGAAGCTTTCTTT	CSAQPDLGTEAFF
NA	NA	TRBV7-3	14	TRBJ2-5	TGTGCCAGCAGCTCTGGCCAGGGAAAAGAGACCCAGTACTTC	CASSSGQGKETQYF
many	NA	TRBV28	14	TRBJ1-1	TGTGCCAGCAGTTTGGTCGGCAGGGTAGCCGAAGCTTTCTTT	CASSLVGRVAEAFF
NA	NA	TRBV24-1	14	TRBJ1-5	TGTGCCACCAGTCAGGCAAAGGCATTGCAGCCCCAGCATTTT	CATSQAKALQPQHF
NA	TRBD1	TRBV6-5	16	TRBJ1-5	TGTGCCAGCAGTTTAGGACAGGGGTACGGTAATCAGCCCCAGCATTTT	CASSLGQGYGNQPQHF
NA	NA	TRBV10-1	14	TRBJ2-3	TGCGCCAGCTCCCGCAGGGTCATCGCAGATACGCAGTATTTT	CASSRRVIADTQYF
NA	NA	TRBV7-6	21	TRBJ1-3	NA	CDSSFYICSARDPGGINTIYF
NA	NA	TRBV28	15	TRBJ2-3	TGTGCCAGCAGTTTAACTTCGCTGAGCACAGATACGCAGTATTTT	CASSLTSLSTDTQYF
many	TRBD2	TRBV20-1	14	TRBJ2-7	TGCAGTGCTAGCGGTAGCGGGAGAGTCTACGAGCAGTACTTC	CSASGSGRVYEQYF
NA	TRBD1	TRBV10-1	12	TRBJ1-4	TGCGCCAGCAGCCAAGGGACAGGGGCTCTGTTTTTT	CASSQGTGALFF
NA	NA	TRBV20-1	14	TRBJ2-5	TGCAGTGCTAGAGAGGGCCTCTCCTTGGAGACCCAGTACTTC	CSAREGLSLETQYF
NA	NA	TRBV19	14	TRBJ1-4	TGTGCCAGTAGTTCACAGGGTACGCGGGAAAAACTGTTTTTT	CASSSQGTREKLFF
NA	NA	TRBV24-1	14	TRBJ2-1	TGTGCCACCATGGGGCTAGCCGCCAACAATGAGCAGTTCTTC	CATMGLAANNEQFF
NA	NA	TRBV7-2	14	TRBJ2-7	TGTGCCAGCAGCTTAGCGCGGGAAGCCTACGAGCAGTACTTC	CASSLAREAYEQYF
NA	NA	TRBV10-3	13	TRBJ2-2	TGTGCCATCAGTGAGGCCCAGCTGGGCGAGCTGTTTTTT	CAISEAQLGELFF
many	TRBD1	TRBV4-2	16	TRBJ1-5	TGTGCCAGCAGCCAAGATTGGGGACAGGGAGGTCAGCCCCAGCATTTT	CASSQDWGQGGQPQHF
many	NA	TRBV5-6	13	TRBJ1-1	TGTGCCAGCAGCCAGGGTTTGCACACTGAAGCTTTCTTT	CASSQGLHTEAFF
NA	NA	TRBV7-2	13	TRBJ2-5	TGTGCCAGCAGCTTCGACTACCAAGAGACCCAGTACTTC	CASSFDYQETQYF
NA	TRBD1	TRBV5-1	15	TRBJ2-7	TGCGCCACCAGCCATGACAGGGGTGGGGAAGGCGAGCAGTACTTC	CATSHDRGGEGEQYF
NA	NA	TRBV29-1	12	TRBJ1-5	TGCAGCTTGGATGGGGTAGGTCAGCCCCAGCATTTT	CSLDGVGQPQHF
NA	NA	TRBV7-9	15	TRBJ2-7	TGTGCCAGCAGCCCCAGGGGAGGACTACGCTACGAGCAGTACTTC	CASSPRGGLRYEQYF
few	TRBD1	TRBV20-1	16	TRBJ1-6	TGCAGTGCTAGAAAACACGGACAGGGAGATAATTCACCCCTCCACTTT	CSARKHGQGDNSPLHF
few	NA	TRBV7-2	13	TRBJ1-1	TGTGCCAGCAGCTTAATCAGCACCACTGAAGCTTTCTTT	CASSLISTTEAFF
NA	NA	TRBV7-2	14	TRBJ2-7	TGTGCCAGCAGCCGTGTGGGGGGCCACTACGAGCAGTACTTC	CASSRVGGHYEQYF
few	NA	TRBV25-1	14	TRBJ1-4	TGTGCCAGCAGTACCCCTGCAGGGAATGAAAAACTGTTTTTT	CASSTPAGNEKLFF
few	NA	TRBV29-1	11	TRBJ1-1	TGCAGCGTTGCCCCGGGACTTCAAGCTTTCTTT	CSVAPGLQAFF
many	TRBD2	TRBV3-1	15	TRBJ2-7	TGTGCCAGCAGCCAAGGACTAGCTCTTGCCTACGAGCAGTACTTC	CASSQGLALAYEQYF
NA	TRBD1	TRBV4-3	16	TRBJ1-1	TGCGCCAGCAGCCAAGGCGGGACAGCGGAGGCCACTGAAGCTTTCTTT	CASSQGGTAEATEAFF
few	TRBD1	TRBV4-1	15	TRBJ2-2	TGCGCCAGCAGCGGCCGACAGGGTGGGACCGGGGAGCTGTTTTTT	CASSGRQGGTGELFF
NA	NA	TRBV28	13	TRBJ1-1	TGTGCCAGCAGTCTGCAGAGGGATTTCCCCCTCTTCTTT	CASSLQRDFPLFF
many	NA	TRBV7-2	15	TRBJ2-7	TGTGCCAGCAGGTCTACCGGGACTCTCTCCTACGAGCAGTACTTC	CASRSTGTLSYEQYF
many	NA	TRBV6-4	15	TRBJ2-2	TGTGCCAGCAGTGATTTGGCAGGGTCCTCCGGGGAGCTGTTTTTT	CASSDLAGSSGELFF
few	NA	TRBV29-1	17	TRBJ1-2	TGCAGCGTTGAGTCTAGCGGGAGAAACACCGGGGACGATGGCTACACCTTC	CSVESSGRNTGDDGYTF
many	NA	TRBV7-2	15	TRBJ2-2	TGTGCCAGCAGCTCCCGGGGACACAGCACCGGGGAGCTGTTTTTT	CASSSRGHSTGELFF
few	NA	TRBV5-6	15	TRBJ1-6	TGTGCCAGCAGCATCGCCTCTAGGGAGAATTCACCCCTCCACTTT	CASSIASRENSPLHF
once	NA	TRBV10-3	15	TRBJ2-2	TGTGCCATCAGTGACCGGGACGATATCGCCGGGGAGCTGTTTTTT	CAISDRDDIAGELFF
few	TRBD1	TRBV5-1	17	TRBJ1-5	TGTGCCAGCAGTCGGGACAGGGGGCGAAAAGGCAATCAGCCCCAGCATTTT	CASSRDRGRKGNQPQHF
NA	TRBD2	TRBV20-1	15	TRBJ2-5	TGCAGTGCCACCAGACTAGCGGGAGGGCTGGAGACCCAGTACTTC	CSATRLAGGLETQYF
NA	NA	TRBV15	15	TRBJ2-7	TGTGCCACCAGCAGAACGCCGGGACCGACCTACGAGCAGTACTTC	CATSRTPGPTYEQYF
few	NA	TRBV27	13	TRBJ2-7	TGTGCCAGCAGTTTCTCGAGGGGCTACGAGCAGTACTTC	CASSFSRGYEQYF
NA	TRBD1	TRBV15	17	TRBJ2-1	TGTGCCACCAGCAGAGATCTTAGGACAGGGGGTAACAATGAGCAGTTCTTC	CATSRDLRTGGNNEQFF
NA	TRBD2	TRBV9	14	TRBJ2-7	TGTGCCAGCAGCGTAGACAGCGGGAGTAACGAGCAGTACTTC	CASSVDSGSNEQYF